Shown below are 11 T cell receptor beta chains from a single sample sequenced in a study of T cell changes during pregnancy in multiple sclerosis. Produced via immunoSEQ multiplex PCR; TCRdb's table is partial and in-frame only. The table lists 25,000 to 35,000 clones, 90% of them singletons. Material: CD8+ T cells from peripheral blood mononuclear cells, obtained in the second trimester of pregnancy. These receptors were obtained from a female donor with multiple sclerosis, enrolled in a pregnancy study.

CDR3 nucleotide sequence: TGTGCCAGCAGTTCCCGTTTGGCGGGAGGGCCCCAGAATGAGCAGTTCTTC. This gives the protein CASSSRLAGGPQNEQFF. The V call is TRBV27, the J call TRBJ2-1, with 9 bases fitting TRBD2. J lost 7 bases, V lost 4 bases, and 14 bases had no gene match. CDR3 length: 17 amino acids. The V gene's germline CDR1 is MNHEY and CDR2 SMNVEV (reference sequence).

This clone was counted once. The CDR3 loop reads CAISERLAGGNEQFF. CDR3 sequence (DNA): TGTGCCATCAGTGAGCGACTAGCGGGAGGCAATGAGCAGTTCTTC. The rearrangement joins TRBV10-3 to TRBJ2-1; 13 nucleotides agree with TRBD2. After removal of 2 bases from V and 6 bases from J, the junction contained 1 base not matched to a gene. Germline V gene data show CDR1 as ENHRY and CDR2 as SYGVKD. The CDR3 extends over 15 amino acids.

Remarks on this clone: A much larger clone is a single base away; this may be a read error. The chain recombines TRBV6-4 with TRBJ2-1; 9 bases are a match to TRBD2. CDR1 is MRHNA and CDR2 is SNTAGT in the germline V gene. CDR3 length: 15 residues. The V segment lost 5 bases and the J segment 3 bases; nucleotides outside the gene matches: 5. The DNA of the CDR3 is TGTGCCAGCAGTTCCAGGACTAGCGACTACAATGAGCAGTTCTTC. Translation gives CASSSRTSDYNEQFF.

The gene calls are TRBV11-2 and TRBJ1-4; possibly TRBD1 for D (6 bases). V lost 1 base to trimming and J lost 3 bases, with 6 bases between them. The CDR3 is 14 amino acids. CDR1 is SGHAT, CDR2 FQNNGV, per germline. CDR3 loop: CASSLAGANEKLFF. The CDR3 DNA follows: TGTGCCAGCAGCTTAGCAGGGGCTAATGAAAAACTGTTTTTT.

The chain uses TRBV10-2 and TRBJ2-7, with D hard to call. The V gene lost 2 bases and the J gene lost 5 bases, with 4 bases spanning the gap. Germline V gene sequence: CDR1 WSHSY, CDR2 SAAADI. The CDR3 has 11 amino acids. CDR3 in amino acids: CASSEGHEQYF. The DNA for the CDR3 is TGCGCCAGCAGTGAGGGCCACGAGCAGTACTTC.

CDR3 DNA sequence: TGTGCCAGCAGCTTAGCGGGCCGGGGGGGGAATGAGCAGTTCTTC. It yields the protein CASSLAGRGGNEQFF. This chain uses TRBV7-2 with TRBJ2-1, with TRBD2 identical over 8 bases. The CDR3 consists of 15 residues. From germline, CDR1 is SGHTA and CDR2 FQGNSA. The trim removed 0 bases at V and 7 bases at J, leaving 5 bases unmatched. The whole variable domain, remainder taken from reference TRBV7-2 and TRBJ2-1, is GAGVSQSPSNKVTEKGKDVELRCDPISGHTALYWYRQSLGQGLEFLIYFQGNSAPDKSGLPSDRFSAERTGGSVSTLTIQRTQQEDSAVYLCASSLAGRGGNEQFFGPGTRLTVL.

In this sample, this clone is medium-sized (0.01 to 0.1%). The chain has TRBV6-4 and TRBJ2-1; 13 bases match TRBD2. CDR1 and CDR2 (germline): MRHNA, SNTAGT. The V gene end was trimmed by 2 bases and the J gene end by 8 bases; junction bases not matched to a gene: 3. The CDR3 runs to 15 residues. CDR3 protein: CASSDGTSGIDEQFF. The CDR3 DNA sequence: TGTGCCAGCAGTGACGGGACTAGCGGGATCGATGAGCAGTTCTTC.

The gene calls are TRBV28 and TRBJ2-7; 7 bases are shared with TRBD2. Germline V CDR1 and CDR2: MDHEN, SYDVKM. CDR3 size: 14 residues. Trimming cost V 5 bases and J 3 bases; bases outside gene matches: 7. The CDR3 is CASSGLELIYEQYF. The CDR3 DNA reads as TGTGCCAGCAGTGGACTAGAACTAATCTACGAGCAGTACTTC.

The CDR3 DNA reads as TGCGCCAGCAGCCCCGCCGGGAGTAACACTGAAGCTTTCTTT. This encodes CASSPAGSNTEAFF. The genes are TRBV5-1 and TRBJ1-1; D is undetermined. This CDR3 comprises 14 residues. V was trimmed by 4 bases and J by 2 bases, leaving 12 bases between them. CDR1 is SGHRS, CDR2 YFSETQ, per germline.

This clone has just a few counts. The CDR3 here is CASSMLQSGVGPQHF. CDR3 DNA sequence: TGTGCCAGTAGTATGTTACAGTCCGGGGTTGGGCCCCAGCATTTT. The V gene is TRBV19, the J gene TRBJ1-5; D unresolved. V gave up 3 bases and J gave up 9 bases, with 18 bases separating them. Germline loops: CDR1 LNHDA, CDR2 SQIVND (reference sequence). The CDR3 has 15 amino acids.

V and J are TRBV4-1 and TRBJ2-7; TRBD2 matches at 8 bases. CDR1 and CDR2 (germline): MGHRA, YSYEKL. The CDR3 covers 15 residues. The V gene end was trimmed by 1 base and the J gene end by 3 bases; junction bases not matched to a gene: 5. The CDR3 sequence: CASSQVLAEGYEQYF. The CDR3 nucleotides read TGCGCCAGCAGCCAAGTACTAGCGGAGGGCTACGAGCAGTACTTC.